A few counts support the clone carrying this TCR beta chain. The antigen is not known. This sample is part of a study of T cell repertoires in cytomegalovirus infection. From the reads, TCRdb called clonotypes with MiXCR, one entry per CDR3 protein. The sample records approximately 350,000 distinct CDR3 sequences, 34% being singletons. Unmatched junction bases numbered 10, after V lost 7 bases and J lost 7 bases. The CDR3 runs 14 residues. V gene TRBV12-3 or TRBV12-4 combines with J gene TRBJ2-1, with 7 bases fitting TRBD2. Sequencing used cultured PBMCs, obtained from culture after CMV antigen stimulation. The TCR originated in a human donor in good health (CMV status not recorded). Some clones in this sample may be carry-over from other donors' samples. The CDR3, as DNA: TGTGCCAGCAAACCGGGACTATACCTTAATGAGCAGTTCTTC. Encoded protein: CASKPGLYLNEQFF.